These 29 T cell receptor beta chains were all obtained from the same sample, sequenced in a study of blood T cell repertoires in COVID-19. Assay: immunoSEQ multiplex PCR; the TCRdb copy retains only in-frame clones and omits some. Among 200,000 or so clones listed, 70% to 85% were seen once. What was sequenced was peripheral blood. The receptors were sampled from a human donor with acute or convalescent COVID-19. The donor label of this sample is uncertain.

This rearrangement joins TRBV24-1 to TRBJ1-5; 10 bases map to TRBD1. CDR3 size: 17 residues. Trimming took 4 bases from V and 2 from J; bases not matched to a gene: 7. The germline gives CDR1 KGHDR, CDR2 SFDVKD. The CDR3 loop reads CATSESRTGGGNQPQHF. DNA of the CDR3: TGTGCCACCAGTGAGAGCCGGACAGGGGGAGGCAATCAGCCCCAGCATTTT.

The chain combines TRBV7-9 with TRBJ1-1, with D possibly TRBD1 on 5 matching bases. The CDR3 length is 13 residues. The V gene lost 5 bases and the J gene lost 6 bases, with 13 bases spanning the gap. CDR1 SEHNR and CDR2 FQNEAQ come from the germline V gene (reference sequence). The CDR3 sequence: CASSHGGPAEAFF. The CDR3 nucleotides are TGTGCCAGCAGCCACGGGGGTCCCGCTGAAGCTTTCTTT.

The V call is TRBV5-4, the J call TRBJ1-2; no firm D call. The CDR3 length is 14 residues. Germline CDR1 reads SGHNT; CDR2 reads YYREEE (reference sequence). V lost 0 bases and J lost 1, with 7 bases in between. The CDR3 DNA reads as TGTGCCAGCAGCTTGGGCCAGAATAACTATGGCTACACCTTC. It specifies CASSLGQNNYGYTF.

The CDR3: CASSQGPDYGYTF. CDR3 bases: TGCGCCAGCAGTCAAGGGCCGGACTATGGCTACACCTTC. The chain recombines TRBV23-1 with TRBJ1-2; no firm D call. TRBV23-1 belongs to the ORF category, with a function that is uncertain. This CDR3 is built from 13 residues. Trimming took 2 bases from V and 3 from J, leaving 7 bases between them.

The chain employs TRBV4-3 and TRBJ1-4; TRBD1 aligns across 9 bases. Germline lookup yields CDR1 LGHNA and CDR2 YSLEER. The CDR3 has 15 amino acids. Germline trimming cut 1 base from V and 3 bases from J; bases unmatched to any gene: 0. CDR3 DNA sequence: TGCGCCAGCAGCCAAGGGACAGGGGCTAATGAAAAACTGTTTTTT. Translated, it gives CASSQGTGANEKLFF.

The chain recombines TRBV1 with TRBJ2-3; TRBD2, as called in the table, went unchecked against the DNA. TRBV1 is shown as a pseudogene. The CDR3 runs to 16 residues. The CDR3 loop is CTSSQTSGTGPDTQYF. The CDR3 DNA follows: TGCACCAGCAGCCAAACTAGCGGGACCGGCCCAGATACGCAGTATTTT.

The chain recombines TRBV30 with TRBJ1-2; 7 bases agree with TRBD1. This CDR3 region has 12 residues. Trimming at V came to 2 bases and at J to 13 bases, leaving 10 bases not matched to a gene. In germline, CDR1 is GTSNPN, CDR2 SVGIG (reference sequence). The CDR3 here is CAWSFRTGFVTF. DNA of the CDR3: TGTGCCTGGAGTTTCCGGACAGGCTTCGTCACCTTC.

Concerning this clone itself: Different DNA sequences within this sample yield the same CDR3. The V and J genes are TRBV11-2 and TRBJ1-3; TRBD1 might be the D (6 bases). V gave up 4 bases and J gave up 4 bases, with 8 bases separating them. Germline V CDR1 and CDR2: SGHAT, FQNNGV. CDR3 size: 13 residues. The CDR3 DNA reads TGTGCCAGCAGCTCCGGACAGGGAAACACCATATATTTT. Protein product: CASSSGQGNTIYF. The entire variable domain, with the rest obtained from reference TRBV11-2 and TRBJ1-3, is as follows: EAGVAQSPRYKIIEKRQSVAFWCNPISGHATLYWYQQILGQGPKLLIQFQNNGVVDDSQLPKDRFSAERLKGVDSTLKIQPAKLEDSAVYLCASSSGQGNTIYFGEGSWLTVV.

The chain links TRBV11-2 to TRBJ1-2, with 8 bases aligning to TRBD1. The CDR3 is 15 residues long. Germline V gene data show CDR1 as SGHAT and CDR2 as FQNNGV. V was clipped by 5 bases and J by 4 bases; unmatched bases: 9. CDR3 in amino acids: CASSAEQGVTYGYTF. CDR3 DNA: TGTGCCAGCAGCGCCGAACAGGGGGTTACCTATGGCTACACCTTC. The full variable domain, rest sourced from reference TRBV11-2 and TRBJ1-2, is EAGVAQSPRYKIIEKRQSVAFWCNPISGHATLYWYQQILGQGPKLLIQFQNNGVVDDSQLPKDRFSAERLKGVDSTLKIQPAKLEDSAVYLCASSAEQGVTYGYTFGSGTRLTVV.

The chain uses TRBV5-4 and TRBJ2-5, with TRBD2 identical over 9 bases. CDR1 SGHNT and CDR2 YYREEE come from the germline V gene (reference sequence). With V trimmed by 0 bases and J by 2 bases, 2 bases remained unmatched. The CDR3 has 15 residues. In nucleotides, the CDR3 is TGTGCCAGCAGCTTGGCTAGCGGGGATCAAGAGACCCAGTACTTC. It codes for CASSLASGDQETQYF.

The chain links TRBV12-5 to TRBJ2-1; 9 bases are shared with TRBD1. The CDR3 loop spans 15 amino acids. CDR1 is LGHNT and CDR2 is FRNRAP in the germline V gene. Trimming took 5 bases from V and 6 from J; bases not matched to a gene: 8. CDR3 coding DNA: TGTGCTAGTGGTCCCGACAGGGGGATGGGCAATGAGCAGTTCTTC. Its protein is CASGPDRGMGNEQFF.

The chain carries TRBV7-2 and TRBJ2-3, with 7 bases fitting TRBD2. CDR3 length: 16 residues. V lost 0 bases, J lost 2 bases, and 5 bases stayed unmatched. Per germline, CDR1 SGHTA and CDR2 FQGNSA. CDR3 amino acids: CASSLASSGFTDTQYF. The CDR3 DNA follows: TGTGCCAGCAGCTTAGCGTCTAGCGGTTTCACAGATACGCAGTATTTT.

J is TRBJ1-2 and V is TRBV5-1; D gene uncertain. The CDR3 sequence is 15 residues long. Germline CDR1 is SGHRS and CDR2 is YFSETQ. V was cut by 2 bases and J by 3 bases, with 14 bases left in between. The chain's CDR3 is CASSFLPGEHYGYTF. The CDR3 DNA follows: TGCGCCAGCAGCTTCCTCCCCGGGGAGCACTATGGCTACACCTTC.

The CDR3 nucleotides read TGTGCCAGCAGGGGGCCGAACACTGAAGCTTTCTTT. Encoded protein: CASRGPNTEAFF. The chain is built from TRBV6-6 and TRBJ1-1, with D perhaps TRBD1 (5 bases). CDR3 size: 12 residues. V lost 6 bases and J lost 1, with 6 bases in between. Germline lookup yields CDR1 MNHNY and CDR2 SVGAGI (reference sequence).

The rearrangement joins TRBV5-1 to TRBJ1-2, with 7 bases that match TRBD1. The V gene's germline CDR1 is SGHRS and CDR2 YFSETQ. V gave up 7 bases and J gave up 0 bases; unmatched junction bases: 6. The CDR3 runs 14 residues. This CDR3 reads CASFSGTANYGYTF. In nucleotides, the CDR3 is TGCGCCAGCTTCTCCGGGACAGCTAACTATGGCTACACCTTC.

This clone was seen just once. The gene calls are TRBV28 and TRBJ1-6, with TRBD1 matching 8 bases. This CDR3 contains 11 residues. V lost 5 bases, J lost 13 bases, and 1 base stayed unmatched. CDR1 is MDHEN and CDR2 is SYDVKM in the germline V gene. CDR3 residues: CASSRDRPLHF. CDR3 DNA sequence: TGTGCCAGCAGTCGGGACAGGCCCCTCCACTTT.

This clone was recorded a few times. V and J are TRBV27 and TRBJ1-3; 11 bases are shared with TRBD1. The CDR3 sequence is 19 residues long. V shed 5 bases, J shed 4 bases, and the junction held 16 bases outside the gene matches. Germline CDR1 is MNHEY and CDR2 is SMNVEV (reference sequence). The CDR3 here is CASSTSGTGGPTSGNTIYF. The CDR3 bases are TGTGCCAGCAGTACCTCCGGGACAGGGGGTCCCACGTCCGGAAACACCATATATTTT.

The chain links TRBV5-1 to TRBJ2-3; tentative D call: TRBD1 (5 bases). Per germline, CDR1 SGHRS and CDR2 YFSETQ. V lost 0 bases and J lost 10, with 9 bases in between. The CDR3 spans 12 residues. CDR3 loop: CASSLEGVAQYF. The CDR3 DNA is TGCGCCAGCAGCTTGGAAGGGGTGGCGCAGTATTTT.

The chain is built from TRBV5-1 and TRBJ1-1; 9 bases are a match to TRBD1. The CDR3 covers 16 residues. The V and J ends lost 0 bases and 0 bases, in that order; junction bases with no gene match: 3. Germline values: CDR1 SGHRS, CDR2 YFSETQ. The DNA of the CDR3 is TGCGCCAGCAGCTTGGATGGGACAGGGTTGAACACTGAAGCTTTCTTT. Its translation is CASSLDGTGLNTEAFF.

This clone has just one count. This rearrangement joins TRBV2 to TRBJ2-3; TRBD2 aligns across 15 bases. Germline CDR1 and CDR2: SNHLY and FYNNEI. This CDR3 contains 15 residues. V lost 7 bases to trimming and J lost 3 bases; unmatched junction nucleotides: 2. The CDR3 loop is CASTGLAGGTDTQYF. CDR3 DNA sequence: TGTGCCAGCACCGGACTAGCGGGAGGGACAGATACGCAGTATTTT. Complete variable domain (other parts from reference TRBV2 and TRBJ2-3): EPEVTQTPSHQVTQMGQEVILRCVPISNHLYFYWYRQILGQKVEFLVSFYNNEISEKSEIFDDQFSVERPDGSNFTLKIRSTKLEDSAMYFCASTGLAGGTDTQYFGPGTRLTVL.

The chain uses TRBV25-1 and TRBJ2-7; 12 bases fit TRBD1. This CDR3 spans 16 amino acids. V was pared by 3 bases and J by 4 bases, with 7 bases of the junction left unmatched. From germline, CDR1 is MGHDK and CDR2 SYGVNS. The CDR3, as DNA: TGTGCCAGCAGTGATAGGGGACAGGGGGCGGGATACGAGCAGTACTTC. It is translated as CASSDRGQGAGYEQYF.

The rearrangement joins TRBV4-2 to TRBJ1-1; D is ambiguous. V lost 3 bases to trimming and J lost 1 base, with 9 bases between them. CDR3 length: 14 residues. Germline assignment: CDR1 LGHNA and CDR2 YNFKEQ. CDR3 bases: TGTGCCAGCAGCCAGAGGGAGGGGAACACTGAAGCTTTCTTT. Translated, it gives CASSQREGNTEAFF.

CDR3 bases: TGTGCCAGCAGCTTACAGGGCGGTGGCACTGAAGCTTTCTTT. This codes for CASSLQGGGTEAFF. This chain connects TRBV11-2 to TRBJ1-1; D possibly corresponds to TRBD1 (5 bases). Germline V gene data show CDR1 as SGHAT and CDR2 as FQNNGV. CDR3 length: 14 residues. Trimming left V 2 bases short and J 4 bases short, with 11 bases between. The complete variable domain, with remaining parts taken from reference TRBV11-2 and TRBJ1-1, reads EAGVAQSPRYKIIEKRQSVAFWCNPISGHATLYWYQQILGQGPKLLIQFQNNGVVDDSQLPKDRFSAERLKGVDSTLKIQPAKLEDSAVYLCASSLQGGGTEAFFGQGTRLTVV.

The chain employs TRBV2 and TRBJ2-3, with a possible D match to TRBD2 (5 bases). The CDR3 covers 16 residues. V shed 8 bases and J shed 0 bases, with 18 bases lying between them. Germline CDR1 is SNHLY and CDR2 is FYNNEI. The CDR3 region has the DNA TGTGCCAGCGCAACGAGGACTCCATCTAGCACAGATACGCAGTATTTT. Translated, it gives CASATRTPSSTDTQYF.

J is TRBJ1-5 and V is TRBV20-1; the match to TRBD1 covers 9 bases. CDR3 length equals 13 residues. The V segment lost 3 bases and the J segment 6 bases; nucleotides outside the gene matches: 3. Germline V gene lookup returns CDR1 DFQATT and CDR2 SNEGSKA (reference sequence). For the CDR3, the DNA is TGCAGTGCTAGTGGGGACAGGGCTCAGCCCCAGCATTTT. Translation gives CSASGDRAQPQHF.

The chain recombines TRBV28 with TRBJ1-5, with D hard to call. Germline values: CDR1 MDHEN, CDR2 SYDVKM. This CDR3 is 14 amino acids long. The germline V and J ends were trimmed by 3 bases and 0 bases, with 6 bases remaining between them. CDR3 loop: CASSLRSSNQPQHF. The CDR3 bases are TGTGCCAGCAGTTTGAGGAGTAGCAATCAGCCCCAGCATTTT.

This clone has only a few counts. This chain uses TRBV2 with TRBJ2-5, with 9 bases identical to TRBD1. The germline V gene encodes CDR1 SNHLY and CDR2 FYNNEI. V was clipped by 9 bases and J by 4 bases; unmatched bases: 9. The CDR3 has 14 amino acids. The CDR3 sequence: CASSRDRDIETQYF. The CDR3 coding sequence is TGTGCCAGTTCCCGGGACAGGGATATAGAGACCCAGTACTTC. Full variable domain (outside the CDR3, taken from reference TRBV2 and TRBJ2-5): EPEVTQTPSHQVTQMGQEVILRCVPISNHLYFYWYRQILGQKVEFLVSFYNNEISEKSEIFDDQFSVERPDGSNFTLKIRSTKLEDSAMYFCASSRDRDIETQYFGPGTRLLVL.

V and J are TRBV6-2 or TRBV6-3 and TRBJ2-6; D gene ambiguous. V lost 6 bases, J lost 0 bases, and 24 bases lay in between. This CDR3 is 20 amino acids long. Germline V lookup: CDR1 MNHEY, CDR2 SVGEGT. The CDR3 nucleotides are TGTGCCAGCAGCAAAACCCCGTCGGTCGTAGCCACCTCTGGGGCCAACGTCCTGACTTTC. Translation: CASSKTPSVVATSGANVLTF.

This clone showed up just a few times. The V call is TRBV6-5, the J call TRBJ1-2; D unclear. Trimming left V 4 bases short and J 14 bases short, with 14 bases between. Germline V gene sequence: CDR1 MNHEY, CDR2 SVGAGI. The CDR3 has 11 residues. CDR3 coding DNA: TGTGCCAGCAGTTCGGGAGGGAGGACGACCTTC. It yields the protein CASSSGGRTTF.